This T cell receptor (beta chain) originates from a study of cytomegalovirus exposure and HLA in healthy donors. Primers for the PCR totalled 60 Vbeta and 13 Jbeta. The data were produced by immunoSEQ multiplex PCR, yet TCRdb's version contains in-frame clones alone and is incomplete. The sample carries more than 95,000 clones, 60% to 85% recorded once. This clonotype was obtained from a woman in her forties in good health and CMV-seropositive. The sequencing sample was made of PBMCs.

CDR3 region: CASSLPDRGSGNTIYF. The CDR3 region has the DNA TGCGCCAGCAGCTTGCCTGACAGGGGCTCTGGAAACACCATATATTTT. The chain is built from TRBV5-1 and TRBJ1-3, with 8 bases that match TRBD1. The CDR3 consists of 16 residues. Germline values: CDR1 SGHRS, CDR2 YFSETQ. The J segment lost 0 bases and the V segment lost 1 base, leaving 3 bases of the junction unmatched.